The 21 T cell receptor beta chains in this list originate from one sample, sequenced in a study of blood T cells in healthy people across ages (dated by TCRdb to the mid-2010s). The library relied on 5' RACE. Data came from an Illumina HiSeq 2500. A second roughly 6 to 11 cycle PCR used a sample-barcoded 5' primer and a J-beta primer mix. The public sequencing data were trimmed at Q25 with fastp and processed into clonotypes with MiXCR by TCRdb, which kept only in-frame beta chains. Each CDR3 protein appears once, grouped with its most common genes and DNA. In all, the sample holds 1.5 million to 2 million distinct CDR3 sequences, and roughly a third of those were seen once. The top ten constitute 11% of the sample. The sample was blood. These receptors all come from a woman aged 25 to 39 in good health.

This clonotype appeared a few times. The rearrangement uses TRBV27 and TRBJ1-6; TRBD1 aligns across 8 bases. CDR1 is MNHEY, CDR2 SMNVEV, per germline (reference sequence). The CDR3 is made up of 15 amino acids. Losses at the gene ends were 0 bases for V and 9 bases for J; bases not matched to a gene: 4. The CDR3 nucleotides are TGTGCCAGCAGTTTATCCGGACAGGGACGTTCACCCCTCCACTTT. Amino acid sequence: CASSLSGQGRSPLHF.

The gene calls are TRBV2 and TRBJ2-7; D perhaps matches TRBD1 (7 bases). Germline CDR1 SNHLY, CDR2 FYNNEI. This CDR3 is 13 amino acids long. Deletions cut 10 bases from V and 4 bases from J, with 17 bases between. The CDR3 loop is CANIRQGGYEQYF. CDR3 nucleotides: TGTGCCAACATTCGACAGGGAGGTTACGAGCAGTACTTC.

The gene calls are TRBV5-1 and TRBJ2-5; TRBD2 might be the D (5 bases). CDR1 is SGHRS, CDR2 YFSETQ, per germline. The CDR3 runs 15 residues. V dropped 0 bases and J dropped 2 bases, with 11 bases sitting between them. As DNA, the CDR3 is TGCGCCAGCAGCTTGGGTGACCCGGGGCAAGAGACCCAGTACTTC. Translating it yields CASSLGDPGQETQYF.

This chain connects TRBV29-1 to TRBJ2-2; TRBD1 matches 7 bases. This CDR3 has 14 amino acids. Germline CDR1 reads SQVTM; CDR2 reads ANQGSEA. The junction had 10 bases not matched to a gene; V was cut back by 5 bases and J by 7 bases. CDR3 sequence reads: CSVLTGPGGGELFF. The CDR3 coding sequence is TGCAGCGTTCTGACGGGCCCAGGGGGCGGGGAGCTGTTTTTT.

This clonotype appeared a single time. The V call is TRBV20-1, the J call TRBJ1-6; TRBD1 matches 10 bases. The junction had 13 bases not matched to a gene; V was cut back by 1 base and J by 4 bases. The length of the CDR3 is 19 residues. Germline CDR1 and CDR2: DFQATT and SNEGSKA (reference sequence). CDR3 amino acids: CSARGSDKGQGTYNSPLHF. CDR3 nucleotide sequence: TGCAGTGCTAGAGGTTCGGATAAGGGACAGGGGACTTATAATTCACCCCTCCACTTT.

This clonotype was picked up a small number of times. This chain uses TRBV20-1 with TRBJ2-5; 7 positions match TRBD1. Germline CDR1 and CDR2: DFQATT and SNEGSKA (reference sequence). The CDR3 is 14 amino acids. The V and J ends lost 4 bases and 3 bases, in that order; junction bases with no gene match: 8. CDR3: CSATRGGWEETQYF. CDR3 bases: TGCAGTGCTACGAGAGGGGGCTGGGAAGAGACCCAGTACTTC.

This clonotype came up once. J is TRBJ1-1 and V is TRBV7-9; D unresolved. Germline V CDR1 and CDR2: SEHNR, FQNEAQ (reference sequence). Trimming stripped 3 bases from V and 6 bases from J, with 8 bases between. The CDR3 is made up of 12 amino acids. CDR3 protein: CASSFNNAEAFF. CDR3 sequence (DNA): TGTGCCAGCAGCTTTAACAACGCTGAAGCTTTCTTT. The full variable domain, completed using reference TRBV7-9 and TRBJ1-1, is DTGVSQNPRHKITKRGQNVTFRCDPISEHNRLYWYRQTLGQGPEFLTYFQNEAQLEKSRLLSDRFSAERPKGSFSTLEIQRTEQGDSAMYLCASSFNNAEAFFGQGTRLTVV.

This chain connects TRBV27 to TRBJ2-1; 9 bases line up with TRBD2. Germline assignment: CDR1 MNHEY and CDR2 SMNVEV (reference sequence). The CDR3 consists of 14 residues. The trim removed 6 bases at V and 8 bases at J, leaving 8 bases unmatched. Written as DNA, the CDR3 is TGTGCCAGCAGGAAGCGGGGGGCGGGCGATGAGCAGTTCTTC. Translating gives CASRKRGAGDEQFF.

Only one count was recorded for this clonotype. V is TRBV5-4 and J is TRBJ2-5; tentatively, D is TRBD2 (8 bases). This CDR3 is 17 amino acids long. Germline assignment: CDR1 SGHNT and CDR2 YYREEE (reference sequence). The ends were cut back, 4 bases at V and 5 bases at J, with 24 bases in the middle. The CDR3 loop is CASSQWGSGADRETQYF. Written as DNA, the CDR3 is TGTGCCAGCAGCCAATGGGGTAGCGGGGCGGACAGGGAGACCCAGTACTTC. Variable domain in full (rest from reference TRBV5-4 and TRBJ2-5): ETGVTQSPTHLIKTRGQQVTLRCSSQSGHNTVSWYQQALGQGPQFIFQYYREEENGRGNFPPRFSGLQFPNYSSELNVNALELDDSALYLCASSQWGSGADRETQYFGPGTRLLVL.

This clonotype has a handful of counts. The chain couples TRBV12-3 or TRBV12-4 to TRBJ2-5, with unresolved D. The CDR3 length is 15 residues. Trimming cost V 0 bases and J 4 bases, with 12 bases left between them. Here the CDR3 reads CASSLAPRVRETQYF. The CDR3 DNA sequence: TGTGCCAGCAGTTTAGCCCCTAGGGTAAGAGAGACCCAGTACTTC.

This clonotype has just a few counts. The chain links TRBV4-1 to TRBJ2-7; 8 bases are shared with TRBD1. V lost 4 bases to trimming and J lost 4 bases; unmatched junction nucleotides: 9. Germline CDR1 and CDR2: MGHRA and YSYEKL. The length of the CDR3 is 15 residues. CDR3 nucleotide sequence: TGCGCCAGCAGCCCGCTAGAACAGGGGGTATACGAGCAGTACTTC. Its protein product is CASSPLEQGVYEQYF.

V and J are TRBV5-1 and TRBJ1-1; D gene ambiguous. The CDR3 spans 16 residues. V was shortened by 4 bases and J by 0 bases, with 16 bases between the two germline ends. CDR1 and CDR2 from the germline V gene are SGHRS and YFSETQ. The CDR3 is CASSPLTLEMNTEAFF. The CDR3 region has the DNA TGCGCCAGCAGCCCCCTAACCCTGGAGATGAACACTGAAGCTTTCTTT.

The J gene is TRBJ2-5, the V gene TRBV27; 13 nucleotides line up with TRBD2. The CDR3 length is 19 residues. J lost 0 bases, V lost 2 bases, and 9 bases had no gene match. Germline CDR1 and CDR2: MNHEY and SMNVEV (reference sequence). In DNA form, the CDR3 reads TGTGCCAGCAGTTTAGCCCGGACTAGCGGGGGCCCGAACCAAGAGACCCAGTACTTC. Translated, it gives CASSLARTSGGPNQETQYF.

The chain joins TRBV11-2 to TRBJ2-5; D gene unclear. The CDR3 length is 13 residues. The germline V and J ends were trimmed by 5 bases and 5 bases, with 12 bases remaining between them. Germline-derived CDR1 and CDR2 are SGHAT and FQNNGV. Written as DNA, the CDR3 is TGTGCCAGCAGCATTAGACGGTTGGAGACCCAGTACTTC. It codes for CASSIRRLETQYF.

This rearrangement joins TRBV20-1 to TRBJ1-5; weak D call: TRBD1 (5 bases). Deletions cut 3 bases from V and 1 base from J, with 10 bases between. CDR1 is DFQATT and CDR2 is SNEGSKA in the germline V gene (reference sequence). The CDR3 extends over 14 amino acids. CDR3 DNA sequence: TGCAGTGCTAGTGCGGGGACGAGCAATCAGCCCCAGCATTTT. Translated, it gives CSASAGTSNQPQHF.

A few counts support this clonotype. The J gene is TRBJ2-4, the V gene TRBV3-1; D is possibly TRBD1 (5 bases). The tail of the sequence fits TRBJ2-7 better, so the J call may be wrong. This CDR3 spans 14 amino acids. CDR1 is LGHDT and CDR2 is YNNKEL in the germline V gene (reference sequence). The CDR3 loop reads CASRGRGRESEQYF. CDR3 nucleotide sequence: TGTGCCAGCCGAGGACGTGGCAGGGAAAGCGAGCAGTACTTC.

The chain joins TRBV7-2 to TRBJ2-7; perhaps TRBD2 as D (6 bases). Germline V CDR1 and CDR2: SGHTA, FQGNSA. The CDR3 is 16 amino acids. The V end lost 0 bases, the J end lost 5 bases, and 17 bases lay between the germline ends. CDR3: CASSLAGGPERNEQYF. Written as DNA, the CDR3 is TGTGCCAGCAGCTTAGCGGGAGGTCCTGAGAGGAACGAGCAGTACTTC.

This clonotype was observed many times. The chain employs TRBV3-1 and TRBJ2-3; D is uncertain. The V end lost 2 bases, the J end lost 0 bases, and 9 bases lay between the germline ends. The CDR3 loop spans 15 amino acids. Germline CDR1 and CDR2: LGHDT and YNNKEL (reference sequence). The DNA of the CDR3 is TGTGCCAGCAGCCAATTTCCAACTAGCACAGATACGCAGTATTTT. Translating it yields CASSQFPTSTDTQYF.

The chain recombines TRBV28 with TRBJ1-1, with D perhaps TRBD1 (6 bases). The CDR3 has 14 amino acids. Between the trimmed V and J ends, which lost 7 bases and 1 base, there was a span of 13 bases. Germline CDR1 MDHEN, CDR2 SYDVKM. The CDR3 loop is CASKSRGGNTEAFF. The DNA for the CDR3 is TGTGCCAGCAAAAGCCGAGGGGGGAACACTGAAGCTTTCTTT.

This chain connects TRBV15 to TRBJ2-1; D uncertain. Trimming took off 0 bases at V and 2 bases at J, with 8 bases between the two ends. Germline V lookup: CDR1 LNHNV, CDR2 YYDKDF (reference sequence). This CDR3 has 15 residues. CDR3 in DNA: TGTGCCACCAGCAGAGATCGTCCTACCTACAATGAGCAGTTCTTC. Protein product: CATSRDRPTYNEQFF.

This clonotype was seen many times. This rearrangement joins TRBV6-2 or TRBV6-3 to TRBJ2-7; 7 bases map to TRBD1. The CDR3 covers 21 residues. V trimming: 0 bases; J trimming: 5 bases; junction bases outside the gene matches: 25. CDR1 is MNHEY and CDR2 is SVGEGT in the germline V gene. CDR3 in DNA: TGTGCCAGCAGTTACTCGGGTCCGGCGGCAGGGGGTACGGGATCGGCACACGAGCAGTACTTC. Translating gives CASSYSGPAAGGTGSAHEQYF.